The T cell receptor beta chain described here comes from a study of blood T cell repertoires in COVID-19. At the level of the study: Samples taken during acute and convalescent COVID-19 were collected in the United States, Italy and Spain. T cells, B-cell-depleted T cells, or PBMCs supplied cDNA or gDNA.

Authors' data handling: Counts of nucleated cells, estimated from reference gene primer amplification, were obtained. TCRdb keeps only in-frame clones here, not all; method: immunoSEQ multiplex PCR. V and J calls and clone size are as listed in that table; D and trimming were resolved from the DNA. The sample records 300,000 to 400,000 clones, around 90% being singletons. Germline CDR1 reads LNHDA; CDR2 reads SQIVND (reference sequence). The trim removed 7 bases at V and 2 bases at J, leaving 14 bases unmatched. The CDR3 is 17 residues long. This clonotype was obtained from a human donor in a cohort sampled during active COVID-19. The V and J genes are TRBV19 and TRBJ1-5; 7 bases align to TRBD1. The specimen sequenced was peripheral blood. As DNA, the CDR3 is TGTGCCAGTACCACTACTTACAGGGGAGGTGGCAATCAGCCCCAGCATTTT. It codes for CASTTTYRGGGNQPQHF.